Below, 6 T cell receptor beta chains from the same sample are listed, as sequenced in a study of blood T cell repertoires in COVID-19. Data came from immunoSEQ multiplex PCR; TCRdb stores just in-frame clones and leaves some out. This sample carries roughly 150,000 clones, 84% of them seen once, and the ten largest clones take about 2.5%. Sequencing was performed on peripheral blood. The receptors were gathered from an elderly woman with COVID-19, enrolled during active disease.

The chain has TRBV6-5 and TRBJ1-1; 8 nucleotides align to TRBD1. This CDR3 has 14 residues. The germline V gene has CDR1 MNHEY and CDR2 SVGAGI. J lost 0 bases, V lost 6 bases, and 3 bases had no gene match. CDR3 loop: CASSLDRVNTEAFF. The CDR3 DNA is TGTGCCAGCAGCTTGGACAGGGTGAACACTGAAGCTTTCTTT.

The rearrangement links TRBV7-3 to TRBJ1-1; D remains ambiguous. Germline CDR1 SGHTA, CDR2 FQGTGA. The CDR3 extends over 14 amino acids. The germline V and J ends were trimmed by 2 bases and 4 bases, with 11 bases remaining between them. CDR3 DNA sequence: TGTGCCAGCAGCTTACACGGGGATTCCACTGAAGCTTTCTTT. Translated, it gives CASSLHGDSTEAFF.

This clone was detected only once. The CDR3 spells CASMGQGALGSSYNEQFF. Here the CDR3 DNA reads TGCGCCAGCATGGGACAGGGGGCACTCGGTAGCTCCTACAATGAGCAGTTCTTC. The chain carries TRBV10-2 and TRBJ2-1; 12 bases are shared with TRBD1. The ends lost 7 bases at V and 0 bases at J; junction bases unmatched: 10. The CDR3 spans 18 residues. Germline CDR1 reads WSHSY; CDR2 reads SAAADI.

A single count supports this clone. The CDR3 region has the DNA TGCGCCAGCAGCTCCCAGGGTTGGCTCGAGCAGTACTTC. Translation: CASSSQGWLEQYF. V usage is TRBV5-1 and J usage is TRBJ2-7; a possible D gene is TRBD1 (5 bases). The CDR3 length is 13 residues. Germline lookup yields CDR1 SGHRS and CDR2 YFSETQ. V lost 3 bases, J lost 6 bases, and 13 bases lay in between.

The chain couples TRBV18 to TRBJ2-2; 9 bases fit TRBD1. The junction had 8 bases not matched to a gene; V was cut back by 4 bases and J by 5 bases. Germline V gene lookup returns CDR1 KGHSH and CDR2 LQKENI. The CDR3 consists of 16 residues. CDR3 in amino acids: CASSLQTGGVTGELFF. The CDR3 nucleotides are TGTGCCAGCTCACTCCAAACAGGGGGCGTAACCGGGGAGCTGTTTTTT.

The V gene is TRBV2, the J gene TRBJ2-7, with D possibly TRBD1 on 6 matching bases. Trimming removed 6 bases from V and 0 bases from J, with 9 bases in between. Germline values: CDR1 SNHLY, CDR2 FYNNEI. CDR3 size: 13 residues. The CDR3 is CASSLQGSYEQYF. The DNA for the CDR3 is TGTGCCAGCAGCCTACAGGGCTCCTACGAGCAGTACTTC.